The clone carrying this TCR beta chain came up once. The antigen is not known. The PCR had 60 Vbeta and 13 Jbeta primers. The data were produced by immunoSEQ multiplex PCR, yet TCRdb's version contains in-frame clones alone and is incomplete. Of approximately 90,000 clones in the sample, around four fifths were seen once. These data originate in a study of cytomegalovirus exposure and HLA in healthy donors. The study sampled nominally healthy donors, though unrecorded immune exposures were likely. Looked up from germline, CDR1 is SGHAT and CDR2 is FQNNGV. The CDR3 is 14 residues long. Trimming took 5 bases from V and 6 from J; bases not matched to a gene: 4. Study findings and constraints: Reports showed the classifier diagnosing cytomegalovirus status with high specificity and sensitivity.

The rearrangement uses TRBV11-2 and TRBJ2-7; 13 positions agree with TRBD2. The clonotype was recovered from a boy aged 5-17 years in good health and CMV-seronegative. Source material: PBMCs. The CDR3 spells CASSGTSGAFEQYF. The CDR3 DNA is TGTGCCAGCAGCGGGACTAGCGGGGCTTTCGAGCAGTACTTC.